Only a few counts were recorded for the clone carrying this T cell receptor (beta chain). Its target is unknown. The data derive from a study of T cells in localized non-small cell lung cancer. Sequencing was performed with immunoSEQ multiplex PCR; in TCRdb, only in-frame clones are kept and a portion is missing. The table includes 25,000 to 35,000 clones, 88% detected once. Notes on the study in general: Of the top 100 tumor clones, median around 60 were in adjacent lung, 25 to 30 among its top 100. Greater T cell density in blood accompanied longer overall survival.

Germline loops: CDR1 MRHNA, CDR2 SNTAGT. The CDR3 extends over 14 amino acids. The trim removed 6 bases at V and 6 bases at J, leaving 7 bases unmatched. Sequenced here: peripheral blood, sampled before any cancer treatment. The clonotype was recovered from a female donor over 55 with stage III squamous cell lung carcinoma. The genes are TRBV6-4 and TRBJ2-1; 8 bases are a match to TRBD2. The CDR3 DNA sequence: TGTGCCAGCAGCTCCGGGGGGGTGGTCAATGAGCAGTTCTTC. Protein product: CASSSGGVVNEQFF.